A single sample is the source of the 13 T cell receptor beta chains below, sequenced in a study of shared clonotypes between healthy human individuals. The repertoire was sequenced with immunoSEQ multiplex PCR; TCRdb's copy has only in-frame clones and lacks some. The sample records roughly 320,000 clones, around 87% being singletons. What was sequenced was memory CD8+ T cells sorted from blood. The subset denotes: CD45RO+ cells pooled with CCR7-negative TemRA cells. All receptors come from a man aged 18 to 29 in good health.

V usage is TRBV6-6 and J usage is TRBJ1-1; D unresolved. CDR3 size: 12 residues. V gave up 5 bases and J gave up 5 bases, with 9 bases separating them. Germline loops: CDR1 MNHNY, CDR2 SVGAGI (reference sequence). This CDR3 reads CASSTGRTEAFF. The CDR3 nucleotides are TGTGCCAGCAGTACTGGGCGGACTGAAGCTTTCTTT.

The chain uses TRBV4-3 and TRBJ2-1; D is tentatively TRBD1 or TRBD2 (5 bases each). Looked up from germline, CDR1 is LGHNA and CDR2 is YSLEER. The ends were cut back, 1 base at V and 9 bases at J, with 13 bases in the middle. The CDR3 runs 14 residues. In nucleotides, the CDR3 is TGCGCCAGCAGCCAAGGGGGCGGGCTGCGTGAGCAGTTCTTC. It specifies CASSQGGGLREQFF.

The V and J genes are TRBV5-6 and TRBJ2-7, with TRBD1 matching 8 bases. The CDR3 runs to 16 residues. J gave up 5 bases and V 3 bases, and 13 bases lay outside the gene matches. Germline CDR1 is SGHDT and CDR2 is YYEEEE. The CDR3 spells CASSWGLDRVRHEQYF. The CDR3 DNA reads TGTGCCAGCAGCTGGGGGTTGGACAGGGTACGACACGAGCAGTACTTC.

The rearrangement joins TRBV2 to TRBJ2-2; TRBD2 matches at 12 bases. After removal of 5 bases from V and 4 bases from J, the junction contained 8 bases not matched to a gene. This CDR3 has 17 residues. The V gene's germline CDR1 is SNHLY and CDR2 FYNNEI. The CDR3 spells CASSTSTSGGITGELFF. CDR3 coding DNA: TGTGCCAGCAGTACCTCGACTAGCGGGGGAATCACCGGGGAGCTGTTTTTT. Complete variable domain (other parts from reference TRBV2 and TRBJ2-2): EPEVTQTPSHQVTQMGQEVILRCVPISNHLYFYWYRQILGQKVEFLVSFYNNEISEKSEIFDDQFSVERPDGSNFTLKIRSTKLEDSAMYFCASSTSTSGGITGELFFGEGSRLTVL.

The CDR3 protein is CAISDDRGNEKLFF. In DNA, the CDR3 is TGTGCCATCAGTGACGACAGGGGGAATGAAAAACTGTTTTTT. The rearrangement links TRBV10-3 to TRBJ1-4, with 9 bases fitting TRBD1. Trimming at V came to 3 bases and at J to 5 bases, leaving 1 base not matched to a gene. This CDR3 is 14 amino acids long. From germline, CDR1 is ENHRY and CDR2 SYGVKD.

J is TRBJ2-7 and V is TRBV23-1, with D unresolved. TRBV23-1 has ORF status, its function being uncertain. The V gene lost 11 bases and the J gene lost 0 bases, with 14 bases spanning the gap. The CDR3 is made up of 13 amino acids. The CDR3 bases are TGCGCCCAGCTCGGTCGCAGCTCCTACGAGCAGTACTTC. It encodes CAQLGRSSYEQYF.

The chain combines TRBV9 with TRBJ1-2; 9 bases map to TRBD1. V gave up 3 bases and J gave up 4 bases; unmatched junction bases: 7. CDR1 and CDR2 (germline): SGDLS, YYNGEE. The length of the CDR3 is 15 residues. CDR3: CASSDDRGVIYGYTF. CDR3 bases: TGTGCCAGCAGCGACGACAGGGGGGTAATCTATGGCTACACCTTC.

This chain links TRBV6-1 with TRBJ2-7; D may match TRBD1 or TRBD2 (5 bases each). The germline V and J ends were trimmed by 7 bases and 3 bases, with 13 bases remaining between them. Germline V lookup: CDR1 MNHNS, CDR2 SASEGT. This CDR3 contains 13 residues. The CDR3 coding sequence is TGTGCCAGCAATGAGGGACCCTACTACGAGCAGTACTTC. This gives the protein CASNEGPYYEQYF.

The gene calls are TRBV4-3 and TRBJ2-7; TRBD2 matches 10 bases. Germline assignment: CDR1 LGHNA and CDR2 YSLEER. This CDR3 is 16 amino acids long. With 4 bases clipped from V and 0 bases from J, the junction kept 6 bases outside the gene matches. The CDR3 is CASSLYSGRPSYEQYF. CDR3 nucleotide sequence: TGCGCCAGCAGCCTCTATAGCGGGAGGCCCTCCTACGAGCAGTACTTC.

The V gene is TRBV4-1, the J gene TRBJ2-5; D unclear. Trimming took off 0 bases at V and 3 bases at J, with 14 bases between the two ends. This CDR3 comprises 16 residues. CDR1 is MGHRA and CDR2 is YSYEKL in the germline V gene. CDR3 protein: CASSQDPTGAEETQYF. The CDR3 DNA follows: TGCGCCAGCAGCCAAGACCCAACCGGAGCTGAAGAGACCCAGTACTTC.

The CDR3 loop reads CASSDRWNTEAFF. CDR3 DNA: TGTGCCAGCAGTGACCGATGGAACACTGAAGCTTTCTTT. The chain links TRBV25-1 to TRBJ1-1; D call uncertain. Germline loops: CDR1 MGHDK, CDR2 SYGVNS. V shed 3 bases and J shed 1 base, with 6 bases lying between them. This CDR3 contains 13 residues.

This chain connects TRBV2 to TRBJ2-1; 9 bases are shared with TRBD1. This CDR3 spans 15 amino acids. Germline values: CDR1 SNHLY, CDR2 FYNNEI. Unmatched junction bases numbered 6, after V lost 4 bases and J lost 5 bases. The chain's CDR3 is CASSAWDRVNNEQFF. The CDR3 DNA follows: TGTGCCAGCAGTGCCTGGGACAGGGTTAACAATGAGCAGTTCTTC.

The rearrangement joins TRBV5-1 to TRBJ2-7; D gene unclear. Germline CDR1 reads SGHRS; CDR2 reads YFSETQ. CDR3 length: 13 residues. V was pared by 2 bases and J by 2 bases, with 8 bases between. This CDR3 reads CASSFGSAYEQYF. The CDR3 DNA sequence: TGCGCCAGCAGCTTCGGCAGTGCCTACGAGCAGTACTTC.